This TCR beta chain was identified in a study of human T cells and chemical hapten exposure. General study findings and limits: Healthy people's immune response may differ from that of the donors, who had alopecia.

Regarding this clonotype: Its antigen is currently unknown.

Time point defined: pre-sensitization, week 0. This sample's treatment: therapeutic diphenylcyclopropenone sensitization with weekly scalp DPC. V lost 4 bases and J lost 2; bases outside the gene matches: 13. The CDR3 has 19 amino acids. The germline V gene encodes CDR1 SEHNR and CDR2 FQNEAQ (reference sequence). Unique molecular identifiers were affixed to discrete cDNA molecules within the library. Each CDR3 protein gets one entry after TCRdb re-called the RACE reads with MiXCR. Seen here are approximately 370,000 distinct CDR3 sequences, around 5.5% observed once, and the top ten hold approximately 8.2%.

The chain has TRBV7-9 and TRBJ2-2; TRBD2 matches at 10 bases. The source of this sequence is a woman between 18 and 29 years old with alopecia areata. Some clones in this sample may be carry-over from other donors' samples. The sample in question was whole blood, obtained in connection with sensitization to the hapten diphenylcyclopropenone (DPC). CDR3 nucleotide sequence: TGTGCCAGCAGCTCTGGGACTAGCGCACGGGGGGAAAACACCGGGGAGCTGTTTTTT. As protein: CASSSGTSARGENTGELFF.